This TCR beta chain originates from a study of PD-1 blockade in classical Hodgkin lymphoma. General study results and limits: The study found that TCR diversity rose significantly by C4D1 in CD4+ but not CD8+ cells. Patients starting nivolumab under 1 year after ASCT were excluded. Similar baseline diversity was found in complete responders and newly diagnosed patients.

Trimming pared 4 bases from V and 1 base from J, leaving 25 bases between. Per the germline V gene, CDR1 is MNHEY and CDR2 is SMNVEV (reference sequence). The CDR3 extends over 19 amino acids. On this clone itself: Its antigen is as yet unknown.

Relapse was seen in all patients after autologous stem cell transplantation, and brentuximab vedotin exposure was variable. Classification of best responses gave complete response, partial response or progressive disease. Profiling relied on immunoSEQ multiplex PCR, and the TCRdb table lists in-frame clones only, not all of them. This table has about 86,000 clones, around 86% appearing once. The receptor's source is a human donor with classical Hodgkin lymphoma. The chain recombines TRBV27 with TRBJ1-1, with unresolved D. Sample: peripheral blood mononuclear cells (PBMCs), taken at baseline. The CDR3 DNA follows: TGTGCCAGCAGTTCCAATCCCCCGCGTTCGGGGTTGAGGAACACTGAAGCTTTCTTT. Protein product: CASSSNPPRSGLRNTEAFF.